Sequencing of this T cell receptor beta chain was carried out in a study of CD8+ T cells in alopecia areata. Treatment defined: oral pan-JAK inhibitor, 5-10 mg twice daily. Overall study findings and caveats: Researchers report lesional scalp, most notably alopecia totalis/universalis, outstripped normal scalp in clonality.

V was shortened by 6 bases and J by 5 bases, with 11 bases between the two germline ends. The CDR3 runs 11 residues. Germline V gene lookup returns CDR1 DFQATT and CDR2 SNEGSKA (reference sequence). About this clone itself: The antigen is undetermined.

RNA was extracted and reverse transcribed into cDNA as the sequencing template. Sequenced by immunoSEQ multiplex PCR; TCRdb stores in-frame clones only, minus some. The sample holds hundreds of thousands of clones; approximately 60% are singletons and the top ten take 0.75% to 0.95%. The TCR was taken from a human donor with alopecia areata. Sequenced here: CD4+ T cells sorted from blood, sampled around week 54, from a patient treated with tofacitinib. The rearrangement links TRBV20-1 to TRBJ2-7; D is unclear. In DNA, the CDR3 is TGCAGTGCGAGCTCCGCCGACGAGCAGTACTTC. It is translated as CSASSADEQYF.